This passage covers 14 T cell receptor beta chains from one sample sequenced in a study of blood T cell repertoires in COVID-19. Profiled with immunoSEQ multiplex PCR; TCRdb holds only in-frame clones, not every one. The data show about 220,000 clones, 83% seen once. Material for sequencing was peripheral blood. These receptors were taken from a woman aged 40 to 49 with active or convalescent COVID-19.

As regards this clone: The junction departs from the called germline gene at one end, perhaps through a read error. The J gene is TRBJ1-2, the V gene TRBV24-1; D remains unclear. CDR1 KGHDR and CDR2 SFDVKD come from the germline V gene. CDR3 length: 11 amino acids. CDR3 sequence reads: CATSDGRSLSF. DNA for the CDR3: TGTGCCACCAGTGACGGCAGGTCATTGTCCTTC.

This chain joins TRBV19 and TRBJ1-2, with 8 bases identical to TRBD1. V lost 2 bases, J lost 6 bases, and 8 bases stayed unmatched. The CDR3 totals 15 residues. CDR1 and CDR2 (germline): LNHDA, SQIVND (reference sequence). The CDR3 nucleotides read TGTGCCAGTAGTATAAAGTGGGGACAGGAGGATGGCTACACCTTC. Its translation is CASSIKWGQEDGYTF.

The gene calls are TRBV10-1 and TRBJ1-1, with D unclear. Trimming cost V 3 bases and J 1 base, with 6 bases left between them. The germline gives CDR1 WNHNN, CDR2 SYGVQD (reference sequence). The CDR3 has 13 residues. The CDR3 DNA is TGCGCCAGCAGTGATGCGGGGAACACTGAAGCTTTCTTT. Translation: CASSDAGNTEAFF.

This chain uses TRBV14 with TRBJ1-6; D is perhaps TRBD1 (6 bases). The V gene lost 4 bases and the J gene lost 9 bases, with 19 bases spanning the gap. Germline CDR1 is SGHDN and CDR2 is FVKESK. The CDR3 spans 16 residues. In nucleotides, the CDR3 is TGTGCCAGCAGCCCCCGGGCAGGGGAGATAAGTTCACCCCTCCACTTT. This translates into CASSPRAGEISSPLHF.

The chain employs TRBV6-5 and TRBJ1-4; D possibly corresponds to TRBD1 (5 bases). V gave up 4 bases and J gave up 6 bases, with 12 bases separating them. The CDR3 is made up of 14 amino acids. Germline CDR1 and CDR2: MNHEY and SVGAGI. The CDR3 coding sequence is TGTGCCAGCAGTTTCAGGGCGGGGGATGAAAAACTGTTTTTT. Protein sequence: CASSFRAGDEKLFF.

The chain is built from TRBV19 and TRBJ2-1, with 14 positions matching TRBD2. This CDR3 region has 21 residues. The germline CDR1 and CDR2 sequences are LNHDA and SQIVND (reference sequence). V trimming: 0 bases; J trimming: 0 bases; junction bases outside the gene matches: 10. Written as DNA, the CDR3 is TGTGCCAGTAGTATAGACCGACTAGCGGGAGGGAGACGCAACTCCTACAATGAGCAGTTCTTC. Residues: CASSIDRLAGGRRNSYNEQFF.

This clone appeared once. This rearrangement joins TRBV7-8 to TRBJ2-1, with D unclear. Germline CDR1 and CDR2: SGHVS and FQNEAQ. The CDR3 length is 14 residues. Trimming removed 1 base from V and 3 bases from J, with 7 bases in between. In nucleotides, the CDR3 is TGTGCCAGCAGCTTAGTGTACGGCTACAATGAGCAGTTCTTC. Its protein is CASSLVYGYNEQFF.

This chain links TRBV10-3 with TRBJ2-7; 8 nucleotides agree with TRBD1. The ends lost 3 bases at V and 0 bases at J; junction bases unmatched: 4. This CDR3 is built from 15 residues. Germline CDR1 ENHRY, CDR2 SYGVKD. The CDR3 nucleotides are TGTGCCATCAGTGACCGGGACAGGAACTCCTACGAGCAGTACTTC. Translated, it gives CAISDRDRNSYEQYF.

The chain is built from TRBV5-1 and TRBJ2-1; 12 positions agree with TRBD1. After removal of 4 bases from V and 9 bases from J, the junction contained 5 bases not matched to a gene. The CDR3 consists of 14 residues. CDR1 and CDR2 from the germline V gene are SGHRS and YFSETQ. The CDR3 bases are TGCGCCAGCAGCCCCGGGACAGGGGGCGGTGAGCAGTTCTTC. Translation: CASSPGTGGGEQFF.

The gene calls are TRBV19 and TRBJ2-1; the match to TRBD2 covers 8 bases. The junction had 11 bases not matched to a gene; V was cut back by 6 bases and J by 4 bases. There are 16 residues in the CDR3. Germline V lookup: CDR1 LNHDA, CDR2 SQIVND (reference sequence). CDR3 sequence: CASSPLSGSAYNEQFF. The CDR3 bases are TGTGCCAGTAGCCCCCTCAGCGGGAGTGCATACAATGAGCAGTTCTTC.

The rearrangement links TRBV7-2 to TRBJ2-7; TRBD2 matches at 7 bases. V trimming: 3 bases; J trimming: 2 bases; junction bases outside the gene matches: 4. Looked up from germline, CDR1 is SGHTA and CDR2 is FQGNSA. The CDR3 is made up of 14 amino acids. CDR3 loop: CASSLASGPYEQYF. CDR3 coding DNA: TGTGCCAGCAGCTTGGCTAGCGGACCCTACGAGCAGTACTTC.

The chain combines TRBV11-2 with TRBJ2-1; a possible D gene is TRBD2 (5 bases). From germline, CDR1 is SGHAT and CDR2 FQNNGV. The V and J ends lost 5 bases and 4 bases respectively, with 15 bases between them. This CDR3 comprises 15 residues. The CDR3 DNA follows: TGTGCCAGCAGCACCAGCCCGGGAAATTACAATGAGCAGTTCTTC. As protein: CASSTSPGNYNEQFF.

This chain uses TRBV11-3 with TRBJ2-5, with TRBD1 as a possible D gene (6 bases). The germline V gene has CDR1 SGHNT and CDR2 YENEEA. The CDR3 spans 15 residues. Trimming stripped 1 base from V and 4 bases from J, with 13 bases between. CDR3 sequence: CASSLGRGVLETQYF. The CDR3 bases are TGTGCCAGCAGCTTAGGCAGGGGAGTGTTAGAGACCCAGTACTTC.

The rearrangement joins TRBV12-5 to TRBJ1-5; D is unclear. This CDR3 contains 15 residues. Trimming removed 5 bases at V and 2 bases at J, with 13 bases between. Germline values: CDR1 LGHNT, CDR2 FRNRAP. This CDR3 is CASGPPEMRNQPQHF. CDR3 in DNA: TGTGCTAGTGGTCCCCCTGAGATGCGCAATCAGCCCCAGCATTTT.